This record concerns one T cell receptor beta chain sequence. The assay was immunoSEQ multiplex PCR, and TCRdb's table has in-frame clones only and misses some. Of just under 90,000 clones in the sample, 85% to 95% were seen once. Per germline, CDR1 GTSNPN and CDR2 SVGIG (reference sequence). The CDR3 has 12 amino acids. Germline trimming cut 0 bases from V and 13 bases from J; bases unmatched to any gene: 3. This entry belongs to a study of blood T cell repertoires in COVID-19. The specimen sequenced was peripheral blood. The sequence derives from a man aged 60 to 75 with acute or convalescent COVID-19. V usage is TRBV30 and J usage is TRBJ2-4, with TRBD2 identical over 10 bases. Here the CDR3 DNA reads TGTGCCTGGAGTGTACCTAGCGGGGGACAGTACTTC. Translating it yields CAWSVPSGGQYF.